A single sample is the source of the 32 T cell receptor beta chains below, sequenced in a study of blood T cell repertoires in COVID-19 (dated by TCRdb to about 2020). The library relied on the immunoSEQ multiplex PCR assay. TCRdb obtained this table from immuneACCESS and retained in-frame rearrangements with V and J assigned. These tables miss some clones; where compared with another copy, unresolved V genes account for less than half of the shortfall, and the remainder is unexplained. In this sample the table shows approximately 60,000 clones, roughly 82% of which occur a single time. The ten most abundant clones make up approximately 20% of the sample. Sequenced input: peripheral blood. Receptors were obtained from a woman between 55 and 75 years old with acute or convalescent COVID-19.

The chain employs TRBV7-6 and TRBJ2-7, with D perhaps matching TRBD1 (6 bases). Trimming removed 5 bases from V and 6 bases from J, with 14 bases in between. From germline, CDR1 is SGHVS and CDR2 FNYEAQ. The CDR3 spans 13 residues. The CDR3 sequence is CASSGSQGSEQYF. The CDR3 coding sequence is TGTGCCAGCAGCGGCTCACAGGGATCCGAGCAGTACTTC.

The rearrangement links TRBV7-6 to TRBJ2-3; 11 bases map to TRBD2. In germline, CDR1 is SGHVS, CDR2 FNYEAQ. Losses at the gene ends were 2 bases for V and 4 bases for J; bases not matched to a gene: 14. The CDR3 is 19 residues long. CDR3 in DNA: TGTGCCAGCAGCTTAATGGTCTCGGCTAGCGGGGGGAGCGCAGATACGCAGTATTTT. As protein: CASSLMVSASGGSADTQYF. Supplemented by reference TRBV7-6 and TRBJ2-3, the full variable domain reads GAGVSQSPRYKVTKRGQDVALRCDPISGHVSLYWYRQALGQGPEFLTYFNYEAQQDKSGLPNDRFSAERPEGSISTLTIQRTEQRDSAMYRCASSLMVSASGGSADTQYFGPGTRLTVL.

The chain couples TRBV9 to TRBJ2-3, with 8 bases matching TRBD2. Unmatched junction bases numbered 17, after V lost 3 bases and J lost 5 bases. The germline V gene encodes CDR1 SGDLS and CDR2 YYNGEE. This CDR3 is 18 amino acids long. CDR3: CASSASSRLRGDRDTQYF. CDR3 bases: TGTGCCAGCAGCGCTTCCAGCCGATTGCGGGGGGATAGAGATACGCAGTATTTT.

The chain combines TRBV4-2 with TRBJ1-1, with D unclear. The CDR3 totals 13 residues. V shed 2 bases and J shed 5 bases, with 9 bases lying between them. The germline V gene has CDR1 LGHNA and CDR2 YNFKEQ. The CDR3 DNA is TGTGCCAGCAGCCAATATGCGGGGACTGAAGCTTTCTTT. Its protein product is CASSQYAGTEAFF.

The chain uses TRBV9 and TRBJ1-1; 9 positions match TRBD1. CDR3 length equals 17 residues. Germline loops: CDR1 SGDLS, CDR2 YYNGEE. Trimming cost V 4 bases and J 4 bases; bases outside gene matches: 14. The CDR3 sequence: CASSRVPGQGSATEAFF. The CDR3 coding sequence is TGTGCCAGCAGCCGAGTCCCGGGACAGGGTTCAGCCACTGAAGCTTTCTTT.

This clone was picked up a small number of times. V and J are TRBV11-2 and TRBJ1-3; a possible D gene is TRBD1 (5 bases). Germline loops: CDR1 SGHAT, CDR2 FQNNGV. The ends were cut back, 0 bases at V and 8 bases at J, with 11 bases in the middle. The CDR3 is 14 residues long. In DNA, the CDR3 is TGTGCCAGCAGCTTAGAAGGAGGGGCCGACACCATATATTTT. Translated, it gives CASSLEGGADTIYF.

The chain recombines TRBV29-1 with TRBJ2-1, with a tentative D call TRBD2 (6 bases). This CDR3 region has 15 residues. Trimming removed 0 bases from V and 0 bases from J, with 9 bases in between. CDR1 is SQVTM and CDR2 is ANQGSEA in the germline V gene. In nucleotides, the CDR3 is TGCAGCGTTGAAGATCGGGGGAGCTCCTACAATGAGCAGTTCTTC. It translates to CSVEDRGSSYNEQFF.

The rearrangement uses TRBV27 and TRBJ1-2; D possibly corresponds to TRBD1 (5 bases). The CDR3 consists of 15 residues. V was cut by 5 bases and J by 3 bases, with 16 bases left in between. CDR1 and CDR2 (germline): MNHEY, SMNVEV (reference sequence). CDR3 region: CASSSIYRTHYGYTF. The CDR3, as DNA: TGTGCCAGCAGTAGTATATACAGGACCCACTATGGCTACACCTTC.

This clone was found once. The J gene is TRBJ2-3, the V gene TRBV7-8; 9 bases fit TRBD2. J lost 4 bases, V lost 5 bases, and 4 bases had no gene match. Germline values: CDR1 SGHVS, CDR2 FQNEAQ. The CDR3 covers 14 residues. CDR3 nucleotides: TGTGCCAGCAGCATCAGCGGGGGGTCAGATACGCAGTATTTT. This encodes CASSISGGSDTQYF.

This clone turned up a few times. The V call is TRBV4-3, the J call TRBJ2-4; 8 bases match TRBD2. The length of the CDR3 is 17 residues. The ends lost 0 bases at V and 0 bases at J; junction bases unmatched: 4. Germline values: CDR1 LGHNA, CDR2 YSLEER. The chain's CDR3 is CASSQDPAGVAKNIQYF. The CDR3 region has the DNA TGCGCCAGCAGCCAAGACCCAGCGGGGGTAGCCAAAAACATTCAGTACTTC.

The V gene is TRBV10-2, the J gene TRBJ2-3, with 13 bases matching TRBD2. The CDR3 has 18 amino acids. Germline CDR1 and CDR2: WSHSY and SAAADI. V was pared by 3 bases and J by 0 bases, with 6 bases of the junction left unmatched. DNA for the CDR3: TGCGCCAGCAGTGAACTAGCGGGGGGGCGTTCGAGCACAGATACGCAGTATTTT. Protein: CASSELAGGRSSTDTQYF.

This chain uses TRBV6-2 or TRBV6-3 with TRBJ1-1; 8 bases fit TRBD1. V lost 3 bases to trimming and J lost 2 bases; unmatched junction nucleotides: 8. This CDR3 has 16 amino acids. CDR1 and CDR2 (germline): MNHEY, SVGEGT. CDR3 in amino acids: CASSYNPGGPNTEAFF. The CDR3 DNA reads TGTGCCAGCAGTTATAACCCAGGGGGCCCTAACACTGAAGCTTTCTTT.

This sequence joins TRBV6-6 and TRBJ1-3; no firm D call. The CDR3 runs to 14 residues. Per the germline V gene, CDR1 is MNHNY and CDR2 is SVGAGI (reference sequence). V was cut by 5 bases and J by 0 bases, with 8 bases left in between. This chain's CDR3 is CASSEISSGNTIYF. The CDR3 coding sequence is TGTGCCAGCAGTGAGATAAGCTCTGGAAACACCATATATTTT.

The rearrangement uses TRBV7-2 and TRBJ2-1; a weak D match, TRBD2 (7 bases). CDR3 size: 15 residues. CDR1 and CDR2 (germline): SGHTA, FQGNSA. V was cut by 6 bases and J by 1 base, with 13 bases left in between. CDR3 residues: CASRHGGPSYNEQFF. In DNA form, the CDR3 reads TGTGCCAGCAGGCACGGGGGGCCTTCCTACAATGAGCAGTTCTTC.

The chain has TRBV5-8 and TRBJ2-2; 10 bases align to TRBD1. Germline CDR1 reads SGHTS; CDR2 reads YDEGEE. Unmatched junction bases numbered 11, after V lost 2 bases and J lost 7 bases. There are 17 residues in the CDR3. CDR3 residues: CASSFLTGTGENGELFF. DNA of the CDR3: TGTGCCAGCAGCTTTTTAACGGGGACAGGGGAGAACGGGGAGCTGTTTTTT.

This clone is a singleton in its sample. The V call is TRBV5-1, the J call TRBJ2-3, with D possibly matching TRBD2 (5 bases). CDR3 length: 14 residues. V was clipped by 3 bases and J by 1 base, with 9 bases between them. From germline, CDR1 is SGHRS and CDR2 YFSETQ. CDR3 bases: TGCGCCAGCAGCTCAGAAGCGGGCACAGATACGCAGTATTTT. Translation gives CASSSEAGTDTQYF.

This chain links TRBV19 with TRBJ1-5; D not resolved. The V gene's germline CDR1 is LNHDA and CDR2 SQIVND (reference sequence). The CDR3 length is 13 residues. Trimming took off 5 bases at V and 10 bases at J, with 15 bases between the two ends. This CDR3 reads CASSSGVVSPQHF. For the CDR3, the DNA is TGTGCCAGTAGTTCTGGAGTGGTAAGCCCCCAGCATTTT. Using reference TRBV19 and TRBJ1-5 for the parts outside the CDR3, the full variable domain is DGGITQSPKYLFRKEGQNVTLSCEQNLNHDAMYWYRQDPGQGLRLIYYSQIVNDFQKGDIAEGYSVSREKKESFPLTVTSAQKNPTAFYLCASSSGVVSPQHFGDGTRLSIL.

CDR3 residues: CASSSRRVTEQFF. CDR3 sequence (DNA): TGTGCCAGCAGCTCCCGGCGGGTAACTGAGCAGTTCTTC. The genes are TRBV7-2 and TRBJ2-1; D possibly corresponds to TRBD2 (5 bases). CDR1 is SGHTA, CDR2 FQGNSA, per germline. With 4 bases removed from V and 9 bases from J, the gap between germline ends came to 13 bases. The CDR3 has 13 amino acids.

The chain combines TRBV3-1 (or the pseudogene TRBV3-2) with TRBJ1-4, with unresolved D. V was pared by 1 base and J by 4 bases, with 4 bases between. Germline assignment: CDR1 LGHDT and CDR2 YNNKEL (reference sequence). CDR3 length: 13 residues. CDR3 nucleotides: TGTGCCAGCAGCCAAGCGTATAATGAAAAACTGTTTTTT. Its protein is CASSQAYNEKLFF.

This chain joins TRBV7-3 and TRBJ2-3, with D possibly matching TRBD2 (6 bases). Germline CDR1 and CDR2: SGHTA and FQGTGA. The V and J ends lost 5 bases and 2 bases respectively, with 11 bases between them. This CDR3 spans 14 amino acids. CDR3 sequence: CASSPGLLTDTQYF. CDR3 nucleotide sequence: TGTGCCAGCAGCCCGGGACTCCTCACAGATACGCAGTATTTT.

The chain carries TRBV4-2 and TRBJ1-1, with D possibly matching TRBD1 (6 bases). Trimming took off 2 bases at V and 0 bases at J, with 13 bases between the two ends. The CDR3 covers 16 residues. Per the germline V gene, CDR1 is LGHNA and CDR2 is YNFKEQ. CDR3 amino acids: CASSQYLQGVNTEAFF. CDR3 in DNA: TGTGCCAGCAGCCAATACTTACAGGGTGTGAACACTGAAGCTTTCTTT.

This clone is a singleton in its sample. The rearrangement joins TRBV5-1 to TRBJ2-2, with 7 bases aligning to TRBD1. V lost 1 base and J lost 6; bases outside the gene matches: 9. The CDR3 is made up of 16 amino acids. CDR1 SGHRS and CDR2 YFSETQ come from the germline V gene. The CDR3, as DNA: TGCGCCAGCAGCTTGATACAGGGGATCGGTCCCGGGGAGCTGTTTTTT. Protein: CASSLIQGIGPGELFF.

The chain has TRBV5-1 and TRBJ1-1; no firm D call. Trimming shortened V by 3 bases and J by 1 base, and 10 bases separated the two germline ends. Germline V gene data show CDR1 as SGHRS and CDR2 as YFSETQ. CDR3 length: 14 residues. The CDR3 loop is CASSSEPGNTEAFF. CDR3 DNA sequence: TGCGCCAGCAGCTCGGAGCCGGGGAACACTGAAGCTTTCTTT.

The CDR3 sequence is CASSRVQTAEETQYF. In DNA, the CDR3 is TGTGCCAGCAGCCGCGTCCAGACAGCTGAGGAGACCCAGTACTTC. The V and J genes are TRBV7-8 and TRBJ2-5; the D gene is possibly TRBD1 (5 bases). Germline CDR1 and CDR2: SGHVS and FQNEAQ. Deletions cut 5 bases from V and 5 bases from J, with 18 bases between. This CDR3 comprises 15 residues.

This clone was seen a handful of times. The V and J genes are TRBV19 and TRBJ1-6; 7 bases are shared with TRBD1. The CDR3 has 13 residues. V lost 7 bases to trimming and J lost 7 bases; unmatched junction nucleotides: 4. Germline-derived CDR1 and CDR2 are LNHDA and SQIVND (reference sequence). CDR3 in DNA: TGTGCCAGTACCCCGACAGGGAATTCACCCCTCCACTTT. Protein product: CASTPTGNSPLHF.

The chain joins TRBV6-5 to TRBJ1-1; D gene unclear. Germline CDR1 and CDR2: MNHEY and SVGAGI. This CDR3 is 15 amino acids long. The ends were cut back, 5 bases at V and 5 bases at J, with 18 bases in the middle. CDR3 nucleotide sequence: TGTGCCAGCAGTCCCGCGGGTTGGGGTACGACTGAAGCTTTCTTT. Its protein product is CASSPAGWGTTEAFF.

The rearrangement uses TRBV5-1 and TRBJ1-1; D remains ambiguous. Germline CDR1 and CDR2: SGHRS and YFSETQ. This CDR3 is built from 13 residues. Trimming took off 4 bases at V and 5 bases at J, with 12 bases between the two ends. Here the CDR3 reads CASSPDTGTEAFF. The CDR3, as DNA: TGCGCCAGCAGCCCCGACACGGGAACTGAAGCTTTCTTT.

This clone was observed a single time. The CDR3 DNA is TGTGCCTGGACCGCGGGGGGTAGTTTAAATGAGCAGTTCTTC. This gives the protein CAWTAGGSLNEQFF. The chain couples TRBV30 to TRBJ2-1; 8 bases line up with TRBD2. CDR3 length: 14 residues. J lost 7 bases, V lost 4 bases, and 9 bases had no gene match. CDR1 is GTSNPN, CDR2 SVGIG, per germline (reference sequence).

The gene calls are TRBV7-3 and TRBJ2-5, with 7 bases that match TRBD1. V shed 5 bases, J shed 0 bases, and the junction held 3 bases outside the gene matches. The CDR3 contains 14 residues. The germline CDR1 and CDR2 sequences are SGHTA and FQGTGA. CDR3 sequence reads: CASSPGTDQETQYF. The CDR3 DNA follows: TGTGCCAGCAGCCCTGGGACAGACCAAGAGACCCAGTACTTC. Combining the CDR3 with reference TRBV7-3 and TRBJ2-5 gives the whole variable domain GAGVSQTPSNKVTEKGKYVELRCDPISGHTALYWYRQSLGQGPEFLIYFQGTGAADDSGLPNDRFFAVRPEGSVSTLKIQRTERGDSAVYLCASSPGTDQETQYFGPGTRLLVL.

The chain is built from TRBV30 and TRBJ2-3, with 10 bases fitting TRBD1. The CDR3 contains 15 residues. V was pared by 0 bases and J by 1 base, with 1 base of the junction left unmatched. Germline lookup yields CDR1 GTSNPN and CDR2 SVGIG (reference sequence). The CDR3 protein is CAWSVGTGGTDTQYF. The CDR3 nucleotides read TGTGCCTGGAGTGTAGGGACAGGGGGCACAGATACGCAGTATTTT.

CDR3 region: CASSSGFYNEQFF. CDR3 nucleotide sequence: TGTGCCAGCAGCTCAGGGTTCTACAATGAGCAGTTCTTC. The gene calls are TRBV27 and TRBJ2-1, with D perhaps matching TRBD1 (5 bases). The germline CDR1 and CDR2 sequences are MNHEY and SMNVEV (reference sequence). This CDR3 has 13 amino acids. V lost 6 bases, J lost 3 bases, and 9 bases lay in between.

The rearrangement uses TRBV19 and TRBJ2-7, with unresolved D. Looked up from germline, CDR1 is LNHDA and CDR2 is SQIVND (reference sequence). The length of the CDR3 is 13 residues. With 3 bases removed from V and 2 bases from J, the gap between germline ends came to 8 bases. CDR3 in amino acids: CASSIGQAYEQYF. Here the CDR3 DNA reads TGTGCCAGTAGTATCGGTCAGGCCTACGAGCAGTACTTC.